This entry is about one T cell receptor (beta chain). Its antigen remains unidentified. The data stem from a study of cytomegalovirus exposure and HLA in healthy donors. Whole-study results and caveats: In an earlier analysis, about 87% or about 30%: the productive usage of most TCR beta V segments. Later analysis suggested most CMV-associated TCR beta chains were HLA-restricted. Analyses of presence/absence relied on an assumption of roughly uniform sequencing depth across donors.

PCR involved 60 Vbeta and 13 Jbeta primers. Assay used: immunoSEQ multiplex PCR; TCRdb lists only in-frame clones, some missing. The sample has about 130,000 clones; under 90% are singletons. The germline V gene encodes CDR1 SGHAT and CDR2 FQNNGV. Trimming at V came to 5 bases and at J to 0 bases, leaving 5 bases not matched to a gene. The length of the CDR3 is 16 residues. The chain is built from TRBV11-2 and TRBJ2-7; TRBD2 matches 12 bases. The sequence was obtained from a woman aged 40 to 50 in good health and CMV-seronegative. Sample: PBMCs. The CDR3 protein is CASSGGLAGNSYEQYF. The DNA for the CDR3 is TGTGCCAGCAGCGGAGGACTAGCGGGGAACTCCTACGAGCAGTACTTC.